These T cell receptor beta chains were read from a single sample in a study of CD8 T cells in ankylosing spondylitis. TCRdb recomputed calls from the 5' RACE reads with MiXCR, one row per CDR3 protein. The sample lists some 70,000 distinct CDR3 sequences, roughly 5% occurring once. Sequenced sample: blood, either unsorted or a sorted T cell fraction (not recorded which). The receptors come from a male donor with ankylosing spondylitis or in good health (not recorded which). CDR3s include the opening cysteine and the closing phenylalanine or tryptophan. Fields, in order: clone size, V gene, D gene, J gene, CDR3 DNA, CDR3 protein. The D gene is left open where the match is weak. For some rows the clone size is stated as once, few or many, or as a class when expanded; others skip it.

clone size: many; V gene: TRBV20-1; D gene: TRBD1; J gene: TRBJ2-7; CDR3 DNA: TGCAGTGCGCCGTTGACAGGGGTTTCCTACGAGCAGTACTTC; CDR3 protein: CSAPLTGVSYEQYF
clone size: many; V gene: TRBV19; D gene: .; J gene: TRBJ1-5; CDR3 DNA: TGTGCCAGTAGTATTCCCCGGGGAGGGAAGAGCAATCAGCCCCAGCATTTT; CDR3 protein: CASSIPRGGKSNQPQHF
clone size: many; V gene: TRBV9; D gene: TRBD1; J gene: TRBJ2-7; CDR3 DNA: TGTGCCAGCAGCATCGGGACAGCGTACGAGCAGTACTTC; CDR3 protein: CASSIGTAYEQYF
clone size: .; V gene: TRBV28; D gene: .; J gene: TRBJ2-7; CDR3 DNA: TGTGCCAGCAGTCTCAGGGGACTACTTTCCTCCGAGCAGTACTTC; CDR3 protein: CASSLRGLLSSEQYF
clone size: many; V gene: TRBV5-1; D gene: .; J gene: TRBJ1-1; CDR3 DNA: TGCGCCAGCAGCCCCCAGGAAGAGAGGTGGGAAGCTTTCTTT; CDR3 protein: CASSPQEERWEAFF
clone size: many; V gene: TRBV2; D gene: .; J gene: TRBJ1-4; CDR3 DNA: TGTGCCAGCAGTGAACTAAGACAGGATAGCGAAAAACTGTTTTTT; CDR3 protein: CASSELRQDSEKLFF
clone size: many; V gene: TRBV5-1; D gene: TRBD1; J gene: TRBJ2-5; CDR3 DNA: TGCGCCAGCAGCTCCGGACAGGGGGGTTCAGAGACCCAGTACTTC; CDR3 protein: CASSSGQGGSETQYF
clone size: many; V gene: TRBV23-1; D gene: .; J gene: TRBJ1-1; CDR3 DNA: TGCGCCAGCAGCCGTTTTTTGGACCCGAACACTGAAGCTTTCTTT; CDR3 protein: CASSRFLDPNTEAFF
clone size: many; V gene: TRBV3-1; D gene: TRBD2; J gene: TRBJ2-5; CDR3 DNA: TGTGCCAGCAGCGAAGGACTAGCTGAAGAGACCCAGTACTTC; CDR3 protein: CASSEGLAEETQYF
clone size: .; V gene: TRBV6-5; D gene: .; J gene: TRBJ1-4; CDR3 DNA: TGTGTCAGCGCGGATAGGGGAGACCACTCAGAAAAACTGTTTTTT; CDR3 protein: CVSADRGDHSEKLFF
clone size: many; V gene: TRBV4-1; D gene: TRBD2; J gene: TRBJ2-3; CDR3 DNA: TGCGCCAGCAGCCAAGGCCTTTGGGGTAGCGGGGGAGATACGCAGTATTTT; CDR3 protein: CASSQGLWGSGGDTQYF
clone size: many; V gene: TRBV13; D gene: TRBD2; J gene: TRBJ2-1; CDR3 DNA: TGTGCCAGCAGCTGGGGGGGGTTGATCCACAATGAGCAGTTCTTC; CDR3 protein: CASSWGGLIHNEQFF
clone size: many; V gene: TRBV18; D gene: .; J gene: TRBJ1-1; CDR3 DNA: TGTGCCAGCTCGGTCGACAGAGTGAACACTGAAGCTTTCTTT; CDR3 protein: CASSVDRVNTEAFF
clone size: many; V gene: TRBV5-2; D gene: .; J gene: TRBJ2-2; CDR3 DNA: TGTGCCAGCAACAGACAGCTTGGTGACGGGGAGCTGTTTTTT; CDR3 protein: CASNRQLGDGELFF
clone size: many; V gene: TRBV18; D gene: .; J gene: TRBJ2-1; CDR3 DNA: TGTGCCAGCTCACCAAAGGACTACAATGAGCAGTTCTTC; CDR3 protein: CASSPKDYNEQFF
clone size: many; V gene: TRBV20-1; D gene: TRBD1; J gene: TRBJ2-3; CDR3 DNA: TGCAGTGCTACCCCCGGGACAGGGGAAGATACGCAGTATTTT; CDR3 protein: CSATPGTGEDTQYF
clone size: many; V gene: TRBV4-2; D gene: .; J gene: TRBJ1-2; CDR3 DNA: TGTGCCAGCAGCCAAGAAGCCAGCTTATTTAACTATGGCTACACCTTC; CDR3 protein: CASSQEASLFNYGYTF
clone size: many; V gene: TRBV6-2/TRBV6-3; D gene: .; J gene: TRBJ2-2; CDR3 DNA: TGTGCCAGCAGTTACCCCCTCCGCGTCACCGGGGAGCTGTTTTTT; CDR3 protein: CASSYPLRVTGELFF
clone size: few; V gene: TRBV7-9; D gene: TRBD1; J gene: TRBJ1-5; CDR3 DNA: TGTGCCAGCAGCTTAGAGGGGGCTTATCAGCCCCAGCATTTT; CDR3 protein: CASSLEGAYQPQHF
clone size: many; V gene: TRBV28; D gene: .; J gene: TRBJ2-7; CDR3 DNA: TGTGCCAGCAGTTTAGTCCAGTACGAGCAGTACTTC; CDR3 protein: CASSLVQYEQYF
clone size: many; V gene: TRBV5-1; D gene: TRBD2; J gene: TRBJ2-1; CDR3 DNA: TGCGCCAGCAGCTTGGCCGAAGGGCTAGCGGGGGGAGATGAGCAGTTCTTC; CDR3 protein: CASSLAEGLAGGDEQFF
clone size: many; V gene: TRBV6-1; D gene: TRBD2; J gene: TRBJ2-1; CDR3 DNA: TGTGCCAGCACCCGGGGGGGGCAATCCTACAATGAGCAGTTCTTC; CDR3 protein: CASTRGGQSYNEQFF
clone size: many; V gene: TRBV20-1; D gene: TRBD2; J gene: TRBJ2-5; CDR3 DNA: TGCAGTGCTAGCCAGCGGGGGAGCCAAGAGACCCAGTACTTC; CDR3 protein: CSASQRGSQETQYF
clone size: .; V gene: TRBV5-1; D gene: .; J gene: TRBJ1-1; CDR3 DNA: TGCGCCAGCGGCCAAGACATGAACACTGAAGCTTTCTTT; CDR3 protein: CASGQDMNTEAFF
clone size: many; V gene: TRBV11-3; D gene: .; J gene: TRBJ2-2; CDR3 DNA: TGTGCCAGCAGCGATACAAACTTGGGAACCGGGGAGCTGTTTTTT; CDR3 protein: CASSDTNLGTGELFF
clone size: many; V gene: TRBV28; D gene: .; J gene: TRBJ2-2; CDR3 DNA: TGTGCCAGCAGTTGGCAGGCCCCGGGTCCCGGGGAGCTGTTTTTT; CDR3 protein: CASSWQAPGPGELFF